Given below is one T cell receptor beta chain in context. The antigen is undetermined. This entry is derived from a study of cytomegalovirus exposure and HLA in healthy donors. The CDR3 consists of 16 residues. Trimming at V came to 3 bases and at J to 7 bases, leaving 9 bases not matched to a gene. Per germline, CDR1 SGHNT and CDR2 YENEEA. General study findings and limits: Fewer N-insertions than the approximately 700-donor mean were reportedly shown by an Asian-associated ancestry cluster in a later analysis. The authors assumed roughly uniform sequencing depth across donors for presence/absence analyses. It has been reported that TCR beta sequences accurately predicted the HLA-A and HLA-B alleles of most subjects.

Nominally healthy donors were sampled, though unrecorded immune exposures were likely. The PCR ran on 60 Vbeta and 13 Jbeta primers. Profiling relied on immunoSEQ multiplex PCR, and the TCRdb table lists in-frame clones only, not all of them. Of 200,000 to 250,000 clones listed, more than 65% were seen once; the top ten hold about 1.7%. This chain connects TRBV11-3 to TRBJ2-2; 9 nucleotides match TRBD1. The receptor was isolated from a man aged 45-60 years in good health and CMV-seronegative. Input material: PBMCs. The CDR3 loop reads CASSFRGTGMVGELFF. The CDR3 DNA is TGTGCCAGCAGCTTTAGAGGGACAGGGATGGTCGGGGAGCTGTTTTTT.